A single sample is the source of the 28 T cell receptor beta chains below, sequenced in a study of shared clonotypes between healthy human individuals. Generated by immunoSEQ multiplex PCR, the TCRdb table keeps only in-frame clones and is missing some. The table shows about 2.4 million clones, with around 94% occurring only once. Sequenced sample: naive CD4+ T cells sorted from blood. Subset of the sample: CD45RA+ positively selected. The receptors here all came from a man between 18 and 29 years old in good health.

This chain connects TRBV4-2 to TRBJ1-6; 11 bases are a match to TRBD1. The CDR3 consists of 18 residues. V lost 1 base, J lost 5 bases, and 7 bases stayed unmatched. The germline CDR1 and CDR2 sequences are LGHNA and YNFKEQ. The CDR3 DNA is TGTGCCAGCAGCCAAGGGACCGGGACAGGGGGTGATAATTCACCCCTCCACTTT. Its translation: CASSQGTGTGGDNSPLHF.

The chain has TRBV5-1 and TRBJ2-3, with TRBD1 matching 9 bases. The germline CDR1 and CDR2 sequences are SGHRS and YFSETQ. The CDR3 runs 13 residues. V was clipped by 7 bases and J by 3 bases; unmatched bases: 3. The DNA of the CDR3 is TGCGCCAGCGCCGGGACAGGGACAGATACGCAGTATTTT. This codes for CASAGTGTDTQYF. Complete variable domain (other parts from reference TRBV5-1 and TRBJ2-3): KAGVTQTPRYLIKTRGQQVTLSCSPISGHRSVSWYQQTPGQGLQFLFEYFSETQRNKGNFPGRFSGRQFSNSRSEMNVSTLELGDSALYLCASAGTGTDTQYFGPGTRLTVL.

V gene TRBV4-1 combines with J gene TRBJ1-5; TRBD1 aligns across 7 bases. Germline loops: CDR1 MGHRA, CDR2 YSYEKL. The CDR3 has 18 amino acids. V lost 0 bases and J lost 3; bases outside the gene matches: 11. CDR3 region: CASSQEPPRGLVNQPQHF. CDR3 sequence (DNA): TGCGCCAGCAGCCAAGAACCCCCGAGGGGGCTAGTCAATCAGCCCCAGCATTTT.

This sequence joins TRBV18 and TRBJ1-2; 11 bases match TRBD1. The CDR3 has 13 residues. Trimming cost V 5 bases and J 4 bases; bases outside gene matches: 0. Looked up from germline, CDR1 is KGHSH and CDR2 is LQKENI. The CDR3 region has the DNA TGTGCCAGCTCAGGACAGGGGGCCTATGGCTACACCTTC. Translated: CASSGQGAYGYTF.

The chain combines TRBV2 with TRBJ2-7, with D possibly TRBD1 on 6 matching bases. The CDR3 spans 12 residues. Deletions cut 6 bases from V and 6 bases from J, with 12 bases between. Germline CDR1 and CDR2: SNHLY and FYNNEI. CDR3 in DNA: TGTGCCAGCAGCCTACAGGGTCTCGAGCAGTACTTC. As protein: CASSLQGLEQYF.

CDR3 DNA: TGTGCCAGCAGCCAAGATCTCAGAAAACTCCCAACCTTC. This codes for CASSQDLRKLPTF. J is TRBJ1-2 and V is TRBV14; the D is unclear. Trimming removed 0 bases from V and 14 bases from J, with 16 bases in between. CDR3 length: 13 residues. Per germline, CDR1 SGHDN and CDR2 FVKESK.

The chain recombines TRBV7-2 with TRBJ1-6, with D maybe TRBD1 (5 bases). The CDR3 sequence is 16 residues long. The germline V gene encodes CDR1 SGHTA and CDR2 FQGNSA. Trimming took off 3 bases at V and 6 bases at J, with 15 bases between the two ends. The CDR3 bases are TGTGCCAGCAGCTTTGTTTTGGGGCAAAGTAATTCACCCCTCCACTTT. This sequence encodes CASSFVLGQSNSPLHF.

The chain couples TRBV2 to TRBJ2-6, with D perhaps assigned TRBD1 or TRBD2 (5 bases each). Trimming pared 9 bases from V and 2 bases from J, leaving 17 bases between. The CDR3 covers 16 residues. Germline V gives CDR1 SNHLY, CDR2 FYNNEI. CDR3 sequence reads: CASIGTLKAGANVLTF. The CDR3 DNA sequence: TGTGCCAGTATCGGGACCCTAAAGGCTGGGGCCAACGTCCTGACTTTC.

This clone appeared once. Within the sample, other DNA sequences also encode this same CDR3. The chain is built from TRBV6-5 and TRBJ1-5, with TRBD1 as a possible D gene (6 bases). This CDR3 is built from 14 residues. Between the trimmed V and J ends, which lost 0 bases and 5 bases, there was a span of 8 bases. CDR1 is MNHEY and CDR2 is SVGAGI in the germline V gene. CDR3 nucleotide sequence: TGTGCCAGCAGTTACTCTAGGGGGGATCAGCCCCAGCATTTT. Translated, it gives CASSYSRGDQPQHF.

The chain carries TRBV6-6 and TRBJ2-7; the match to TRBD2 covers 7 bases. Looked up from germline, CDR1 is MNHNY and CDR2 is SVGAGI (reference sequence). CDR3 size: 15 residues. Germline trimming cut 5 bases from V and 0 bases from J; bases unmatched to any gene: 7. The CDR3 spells CASSKLAVDSYEQYF. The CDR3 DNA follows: TGTGCCAGCAGTAAGCTAGCGGTCGACTCCTACGAGCAGTACTTC.

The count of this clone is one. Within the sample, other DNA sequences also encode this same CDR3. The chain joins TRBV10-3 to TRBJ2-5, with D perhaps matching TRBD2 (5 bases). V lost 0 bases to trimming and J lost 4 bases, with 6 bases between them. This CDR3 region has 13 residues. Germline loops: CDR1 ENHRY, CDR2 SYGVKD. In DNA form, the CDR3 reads TGTGCCATCAGTGAGTCGGCGGGAGAGACCCAGTACTTC. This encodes CAISESAGETQYF.

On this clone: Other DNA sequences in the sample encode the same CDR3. For the CDR3, the DNA is TGCGCCAGCAGCTTGGCAGAAAACACTGAAGCTTTCTTT. Translated, it gives CASSLAENTEAFF. V usage is TRBV5-1 and J usage is TRBJ1-1; D call uncertain. Per germline, CDR1 SGHRS and CDR2 YFSETQ. Trimming removed 0 bases at V and 2 bases at J, with 5 bases between. The CDR3 covers 13 residues.

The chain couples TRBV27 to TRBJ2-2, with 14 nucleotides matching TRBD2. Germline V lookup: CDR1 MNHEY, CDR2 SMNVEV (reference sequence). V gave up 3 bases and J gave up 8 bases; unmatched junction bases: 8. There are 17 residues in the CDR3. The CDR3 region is CASSLWAGTSGSGELFF. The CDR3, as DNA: TGTGCCAGCAGTTTGTGGGCCGGGACTAGCGGGAGTGGGGAGCTGTTTTTT.

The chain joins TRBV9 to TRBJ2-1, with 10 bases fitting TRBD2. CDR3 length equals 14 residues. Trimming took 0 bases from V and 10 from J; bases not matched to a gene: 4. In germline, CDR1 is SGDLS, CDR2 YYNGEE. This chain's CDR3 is CASSVASGSGEQFF. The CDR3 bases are TGTGCCAGCAGCGTAGCTAGCGGGAGTGGCGAGCAGTTCTTC.

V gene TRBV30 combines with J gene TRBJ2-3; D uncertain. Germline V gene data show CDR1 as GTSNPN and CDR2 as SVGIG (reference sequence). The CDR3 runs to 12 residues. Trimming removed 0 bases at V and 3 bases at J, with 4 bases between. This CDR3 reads CAWSVITDTQYF. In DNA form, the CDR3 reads TGTGCCTGGAGTGTTATTACAGATACGCAGTATTTT.

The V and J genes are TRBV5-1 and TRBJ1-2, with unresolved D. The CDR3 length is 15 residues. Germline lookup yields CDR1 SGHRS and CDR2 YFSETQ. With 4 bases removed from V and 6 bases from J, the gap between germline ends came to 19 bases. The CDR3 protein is CASSPTNGKANGYTF. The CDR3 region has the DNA TGCGCCAGCAGCCCCACAAACGGAAAGGCTAATGGCTACACCTTC. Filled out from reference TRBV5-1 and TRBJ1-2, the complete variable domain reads KAGVTQTPRYLIKTRGQQVTLSCSPISGHRSVSWYQQTPGQGLQFLFEYFSETQRNKGNFPGRFSGRQFSNSRSEMNVSTLELGDSALYLCASSPTNGKANGYTFGSGTRLTVV.

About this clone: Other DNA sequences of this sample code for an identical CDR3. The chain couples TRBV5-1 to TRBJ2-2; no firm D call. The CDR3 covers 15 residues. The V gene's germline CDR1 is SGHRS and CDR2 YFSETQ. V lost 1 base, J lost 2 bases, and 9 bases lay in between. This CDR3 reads CASSLTTTNTGELFF. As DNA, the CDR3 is TGCGCCAGCAGCTTGACGACAACTAACACCGGGGAGCTGTTTTTT. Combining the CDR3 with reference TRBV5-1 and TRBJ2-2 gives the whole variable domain KAGVTQTPRYLIKTRGQQVTLSCSPISGHRSVSWYQQTPGQGLQFLFEYFSETQRNKGNFPGRFSGRQFSNSRSEMNVSTLELGDSALYLCASSLTTTNTGELFFGEGSRLTVL.

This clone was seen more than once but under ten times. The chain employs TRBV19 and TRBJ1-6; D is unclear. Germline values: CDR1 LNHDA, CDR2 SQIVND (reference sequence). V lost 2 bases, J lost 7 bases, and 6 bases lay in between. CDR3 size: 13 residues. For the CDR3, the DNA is TGTGCCAGTAGTATAAGCCGAAATTCACCCCTCCACTTT. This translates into CASSISRNSPLHF.

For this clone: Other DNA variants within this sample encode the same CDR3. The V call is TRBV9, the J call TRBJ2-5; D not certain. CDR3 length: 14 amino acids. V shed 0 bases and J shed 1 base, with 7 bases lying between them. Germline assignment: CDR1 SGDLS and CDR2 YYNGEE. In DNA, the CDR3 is TGTGCCAGCAGCGTAGGAAGGTCCCAAGAGACCCAGTACTTC. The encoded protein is CASSVGRSQETQYF.

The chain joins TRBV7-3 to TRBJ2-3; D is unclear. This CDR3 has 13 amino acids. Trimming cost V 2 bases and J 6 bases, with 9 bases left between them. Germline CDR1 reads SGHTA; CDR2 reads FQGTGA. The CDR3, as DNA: TGTGCCAGCAGCTTACGTCCGAAGGATACGCAGTATTTT. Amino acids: CASSLRPKDTQYF.

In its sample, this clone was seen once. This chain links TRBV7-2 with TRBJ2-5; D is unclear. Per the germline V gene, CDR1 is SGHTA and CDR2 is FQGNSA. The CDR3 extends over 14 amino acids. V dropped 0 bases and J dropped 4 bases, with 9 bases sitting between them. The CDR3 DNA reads TGTGCCAGCAGCTTAGCGACTCTCACAGAGACCCAGTACTTC. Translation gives CASSLATLTETQYF. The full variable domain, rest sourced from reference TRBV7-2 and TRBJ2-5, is GAGVSQSPSNKVTEKGKDVELRCDPISGHTALYWYRQSLGQGLEFLIYFQGNSAPDKSGLPSDRFSAERTGGSVSTLTIQRTQQEDSAVYLCASSLATLTETQYFGPGTRLLVL.

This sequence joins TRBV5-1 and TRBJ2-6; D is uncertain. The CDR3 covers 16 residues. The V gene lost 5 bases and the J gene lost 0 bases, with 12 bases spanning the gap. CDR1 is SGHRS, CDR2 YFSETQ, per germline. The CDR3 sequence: CASREALFSGANVLTF. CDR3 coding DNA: TGCGCCAGCAGAGAGGCGTTGTTCTCTGGGGCCAACGTCCTGACTTTC.

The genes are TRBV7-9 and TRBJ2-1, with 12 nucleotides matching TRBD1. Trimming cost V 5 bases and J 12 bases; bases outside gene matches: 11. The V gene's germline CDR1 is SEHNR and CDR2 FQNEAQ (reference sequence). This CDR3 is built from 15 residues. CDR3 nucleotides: TGTGCCAGCAGCCGAGGGACAGGGGGCCCTATGAGGCAGTTCTTC. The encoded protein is CASSRGTGGPMRQFF.

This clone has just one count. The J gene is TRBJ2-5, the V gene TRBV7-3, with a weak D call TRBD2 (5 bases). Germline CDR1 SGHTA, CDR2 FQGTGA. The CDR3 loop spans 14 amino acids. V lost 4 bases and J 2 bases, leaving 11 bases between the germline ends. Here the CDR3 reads CASSSAGYQETQYF. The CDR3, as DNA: TGTGCCAGCAGCTCTGCGGGTTATCAAGAGACCCAGTACTTC.

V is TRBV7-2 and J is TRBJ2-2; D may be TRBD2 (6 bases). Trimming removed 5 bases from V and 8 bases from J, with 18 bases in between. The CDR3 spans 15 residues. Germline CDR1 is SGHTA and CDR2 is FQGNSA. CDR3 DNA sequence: TGTGCCAGCAGCCGCGGGCGGGGCGGAATAGGGGAGCTGTTTTTT. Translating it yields CASSRGRGGIGELFF. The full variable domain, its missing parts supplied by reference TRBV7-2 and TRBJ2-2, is GAGVSQSPSNKVTEKGKDVELRCDPISGHTALYWYRQSLGQGLEFLIYFQGNSAPDKSGLPSDRFSAERTGGSVSTLTIQRTQQEDSAVYLCASSRGRGGIGELFFGEGSRLTVL.

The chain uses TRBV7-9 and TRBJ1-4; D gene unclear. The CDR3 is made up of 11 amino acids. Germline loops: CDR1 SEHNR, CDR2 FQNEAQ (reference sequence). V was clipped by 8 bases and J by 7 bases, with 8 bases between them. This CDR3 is CASGNAEKLFF. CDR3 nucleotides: TGTGCCAGCGGGAACGCTGAAAAACTGTTTTTT.

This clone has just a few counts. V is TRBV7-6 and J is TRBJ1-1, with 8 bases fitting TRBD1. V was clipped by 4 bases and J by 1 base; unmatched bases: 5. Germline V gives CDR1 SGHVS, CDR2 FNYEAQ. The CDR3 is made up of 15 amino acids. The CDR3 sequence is CASSSLGQGNTEAFF. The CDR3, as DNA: TGTGCCAGCAGCTCTTTAGGACAGGGGAACACTGAAGCTTTCTTT.

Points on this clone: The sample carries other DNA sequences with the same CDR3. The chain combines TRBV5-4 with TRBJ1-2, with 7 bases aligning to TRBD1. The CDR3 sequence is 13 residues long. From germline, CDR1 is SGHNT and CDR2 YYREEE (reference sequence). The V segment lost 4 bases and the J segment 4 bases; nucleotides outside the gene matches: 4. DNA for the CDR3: TGTGCCAGCAGCCCGGGACAGCTCTATGGCTACACCTTC. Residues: CASSPGQLYGYTF.